Sequencing of this T cell receptor beta chain was carried out in a study of molecular identifiers for immune sequencing clone quantification. TCRdb called the PCR reads again in MiXCR, with one record for every CDR3 protein. The sample lists approximately 680,000 distinct CDR3 sequences, 25% occurring once. CD8+CD4-CCR7+CD45RA+ sorting gave the naive CD8 T cells. This sequence was found in a human donor in good health. Some libraries in this study had Jurkat cell RNA spiked in. The sequencing input was naive CD8+ T cells from blood, with Jurkat cell RNA spiked in. Subset described: FACS-sorted CD8+CD4-CCR7+CD45RA+ naive T cells.

The CDR3 bases are TGTGCCAGCACAGCGGGTAGGGACACTGAAGCTTTCTTT. Translation gives CASTAGRDTEAFF. This chain links TRBV19 with TRBJ1-1; unclear D gene. The germline gives CDR1 LNHDA, CDR2 SQIVND (reference sequence). CDR3 length equals 13 residues. The V gene lost 9 bases and the J gene lost 3 bases, with 14 bases spanning the gap.